This T cell receptor beta chain was sequenced in a study of Graves' ophthalmopathy and Graves' hyperthyroidism. RNA transcripts yielded amplified TCR beta CDR3 regions. Second-round multiplex PCR came after a first-round RT-PCR that employed HTBI primers. TCRdb re-analysed the multiplex PCR reads in MiXCR, keeping a single row per CDR3 protein. The sample has a few hundred thousand distinct CDR3 sequences; about 18% are singletons. The CDR3 loop spans 13 amino acids. Trimming stripped 2 bases from V and 8 bases from J, with 12 bases between. Germline loops: CDR1 MNHEY, CDR2 SVGAGI. Uncontrolled infections, pregnancy, lactation or other autoimmune diseases led to patient exclusion. An approximately 10 ml volume of fresh peripheral blood provided the PBMCs. The table lists this clonotype with many counts.

This clonotype originated in an adult woman with stable Graves' hyperthyroidism. Input material: peripheral blood. The chain joins TRBV6-5 to TRBJ1-1, with D maybe TRBD1 (5 bases). CDR3 DNA sequence: TGTGCCAGCAGTTACGACAGAGTTATAGAAGCTTTCTTT. Translation gives CASSYDRVIEAFF.